Given below is one T cell receptor beta chain in context. Its specificity is not known. The CDR3 length is 16 residues. Germline CDR1 reads SGHVS; CDR2 reads FQNEAQ. V was pared by 2 bases and J by 6 bases, with 9 bases of the junction left unmatched. The repertoire was sequenced with immunoSEQ multiplex PCR; TCRdb's copy has only in-frame clones and lacks some. The sample contains some 1.4 million clones, approximately 97% of which appear only once. The sample originates from a study of shared clonotypes between healthy human individuals. Study-wide context: Each donor's CD4 naive and CD4 memory cells filled three plates apiece, CD8 naive two, and CD8 memory one.

Study-level results: Clonotypes shared by all four sorted-subset donors had higher generation probabilities than non-shared clonotypes. When naive CD4 clonotypes were compared across a handful of donors, approximately 4.9% were shared.

This clonotype was obtained from a man in his thirties or forties in good health. This chain connects TRBV7-8 to TRBJ2-1; 8 bases are a match to TRBD1. The sequencing input was naive CD4+ T cells sorted from blood. Subset defined: CD45RA+ positively selected. CDR3 protein: CASSLRPGQARNEQFF. CDR3 DNA sequence: TGTGCCAGCAGCTTAAGACCGGGACAGGCGCGCAATGAGCAGTTCTTC.